This T cell receptor (beta chain) comes out of a study of shared clonotypes between healthy human individuals. Concerning this clone itself: What it recognizes is unknown.

Here immunoSEQ multiplex PCR was the method, and the copy in TCRdb shows in-frame clones only, minus some. The table lists around 510,000 clones, 90% to 97% of them singletons, with about 0.06% in the top ten. The CDR3 covers 15 residues. Germline loops: CDR1 LNHDA, CDR2 SQIVND (reference sequence). V lost 3 bases to trimming and J lost 0 bases, with 9 bases between them. Study conclusions and caveats: Clonotypes not shared had lower generation probabilities than those common to all four donors.

The sequence came from a woman aged 25 to 39 in good health. This rearrangement joins TRBV19 to TRBJ1-3; weak D call: TRBD1 (5 bases). Sequenced input: naive CD4+ T cells sorted from blood. The subset: CD45RA+ positively selected. The CDR3 DNA sequence: TGTGCCAGTAGTATGCTGGGGACCTCTGGAAACACCATATATTTT. It translates to CASSMLGTSGNTIYF.